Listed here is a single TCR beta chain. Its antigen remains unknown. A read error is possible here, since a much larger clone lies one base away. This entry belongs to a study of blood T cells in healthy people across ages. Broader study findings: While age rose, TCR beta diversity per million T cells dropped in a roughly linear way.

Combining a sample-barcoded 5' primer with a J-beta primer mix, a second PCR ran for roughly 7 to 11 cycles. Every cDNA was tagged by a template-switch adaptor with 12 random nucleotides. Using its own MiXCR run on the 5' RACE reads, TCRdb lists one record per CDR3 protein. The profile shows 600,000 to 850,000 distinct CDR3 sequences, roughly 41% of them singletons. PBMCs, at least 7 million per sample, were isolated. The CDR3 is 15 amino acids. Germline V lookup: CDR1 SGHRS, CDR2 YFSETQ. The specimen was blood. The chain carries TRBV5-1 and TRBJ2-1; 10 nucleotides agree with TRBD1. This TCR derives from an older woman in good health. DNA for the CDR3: TGCGCCGGCAGCTCCCTCGGGGACAGGGGAAATGAGCAGTTCTTC. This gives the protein CAGSSLGDRGNEQFF.